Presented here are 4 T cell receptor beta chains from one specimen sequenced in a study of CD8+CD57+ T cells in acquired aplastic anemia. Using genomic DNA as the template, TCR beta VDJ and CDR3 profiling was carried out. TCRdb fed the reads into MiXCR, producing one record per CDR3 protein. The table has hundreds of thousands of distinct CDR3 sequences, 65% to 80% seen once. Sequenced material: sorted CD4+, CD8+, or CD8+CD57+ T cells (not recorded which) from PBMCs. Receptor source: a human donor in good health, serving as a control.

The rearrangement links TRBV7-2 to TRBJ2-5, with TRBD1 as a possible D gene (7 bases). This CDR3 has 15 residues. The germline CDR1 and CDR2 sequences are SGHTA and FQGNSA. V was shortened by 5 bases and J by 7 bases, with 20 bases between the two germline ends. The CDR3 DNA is TGTGCCAGCAGCCAAGGAGGGGGCTGGTTTAGGACCCAGTACTTC. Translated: CASSQGGGWFRTQYF.

The CDR3 here is CATSVEGYTEAFF. In DNA form, the CDR3 reads TGTGCCACCAGTGTGGAAGGGTACACTGAAGCTTTCTTT. The chain is built from TRBV24-1 and TRBJ1-1; D ambiguous. CDR3 length: 13 amino acids. The germline gives CDR1 KGHDR, CDR2 SFDVKD. Between the trimmed V and J ends, which lost 5 bases and 3 bases, there was a span of 9 bases.

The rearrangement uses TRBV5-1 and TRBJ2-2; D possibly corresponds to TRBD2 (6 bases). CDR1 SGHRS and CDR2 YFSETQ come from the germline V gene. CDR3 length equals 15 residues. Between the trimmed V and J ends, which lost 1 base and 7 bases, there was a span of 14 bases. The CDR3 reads CASSLSGEMDGELFF. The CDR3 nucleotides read TGCGCCAGCAGCTTGTCGGGAGAGATGGACGGGGAGCTGTTTTTT.

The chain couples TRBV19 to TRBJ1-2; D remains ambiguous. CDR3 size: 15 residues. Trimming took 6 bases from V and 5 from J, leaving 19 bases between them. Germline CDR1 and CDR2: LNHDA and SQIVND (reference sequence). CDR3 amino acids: CASRPAGFDWYGYTF. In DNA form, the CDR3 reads TGTGCCAGTAGGCCGGCGGGGTTTGATTGGTATGGCTACACCTTC.